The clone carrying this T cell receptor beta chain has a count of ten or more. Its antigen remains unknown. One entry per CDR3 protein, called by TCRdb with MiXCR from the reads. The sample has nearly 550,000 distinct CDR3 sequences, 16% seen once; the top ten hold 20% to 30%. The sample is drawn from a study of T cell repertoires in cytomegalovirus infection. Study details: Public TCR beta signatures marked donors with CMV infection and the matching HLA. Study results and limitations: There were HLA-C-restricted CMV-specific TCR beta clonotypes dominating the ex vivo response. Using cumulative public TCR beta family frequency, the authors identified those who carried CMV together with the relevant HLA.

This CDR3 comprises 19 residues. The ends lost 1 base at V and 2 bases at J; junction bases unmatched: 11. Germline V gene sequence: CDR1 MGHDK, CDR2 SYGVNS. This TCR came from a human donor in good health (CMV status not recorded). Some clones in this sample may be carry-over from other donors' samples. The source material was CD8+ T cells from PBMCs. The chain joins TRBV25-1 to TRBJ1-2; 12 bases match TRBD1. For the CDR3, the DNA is TGTGCCAGCAGTGAATTTGGGGGGACAGGGGGCGCCGGAAACTATGGCTACACCTTC. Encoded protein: CASSEFGGTGGAGNYGYTF.